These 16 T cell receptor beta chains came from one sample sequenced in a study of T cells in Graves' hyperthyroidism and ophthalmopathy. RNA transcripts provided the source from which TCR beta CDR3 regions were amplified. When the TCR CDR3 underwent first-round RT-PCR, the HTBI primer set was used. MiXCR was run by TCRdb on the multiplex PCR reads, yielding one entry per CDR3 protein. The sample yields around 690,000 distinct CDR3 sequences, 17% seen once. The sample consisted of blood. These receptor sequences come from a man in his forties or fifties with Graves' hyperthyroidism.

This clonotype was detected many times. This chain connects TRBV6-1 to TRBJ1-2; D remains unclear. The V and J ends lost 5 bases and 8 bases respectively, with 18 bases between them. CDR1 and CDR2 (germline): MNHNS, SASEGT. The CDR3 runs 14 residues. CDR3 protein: CASSKDTSWKGYTF. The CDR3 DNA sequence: TGTGCCAGCAGTAAAGACACCTCGTGGAAGGGCTACACCTTC.

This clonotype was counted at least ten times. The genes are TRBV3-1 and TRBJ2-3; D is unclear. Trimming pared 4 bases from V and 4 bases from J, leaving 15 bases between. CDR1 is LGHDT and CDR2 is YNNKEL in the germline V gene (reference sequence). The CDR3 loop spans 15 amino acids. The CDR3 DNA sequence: TGTGCCAGCAGCCTTAGAGGCCAGCGAGCAGATACGCAGTATTTT. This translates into CASSLRGQRADTQYF.

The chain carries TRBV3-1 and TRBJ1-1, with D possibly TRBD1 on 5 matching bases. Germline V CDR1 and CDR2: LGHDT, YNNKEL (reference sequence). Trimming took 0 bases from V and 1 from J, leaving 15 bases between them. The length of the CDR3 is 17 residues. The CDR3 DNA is TGTGCCAGCAGCCAAGAAGTTTGGGGTAGGGGGAACACTGAAGCTTTCTTT. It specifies CASSQEVWGRGNTEAFF.

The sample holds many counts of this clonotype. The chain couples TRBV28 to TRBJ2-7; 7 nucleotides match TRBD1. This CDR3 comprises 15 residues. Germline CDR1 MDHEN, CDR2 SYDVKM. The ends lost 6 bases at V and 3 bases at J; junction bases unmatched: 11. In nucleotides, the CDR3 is TGTGCCAGCAGCACTAGACCGGGACAGAACTACGAGCAGTACTTC. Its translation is CASSTRPGQNYEQYF.

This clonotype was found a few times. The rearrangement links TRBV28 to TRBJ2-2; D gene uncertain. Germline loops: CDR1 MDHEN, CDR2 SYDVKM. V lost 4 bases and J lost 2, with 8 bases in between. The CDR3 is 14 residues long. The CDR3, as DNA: TGTGCCAGCAGTTCCCGGATCAACACCGGGGAGCTGTTTTTT. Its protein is CASSSRINTGELFF.

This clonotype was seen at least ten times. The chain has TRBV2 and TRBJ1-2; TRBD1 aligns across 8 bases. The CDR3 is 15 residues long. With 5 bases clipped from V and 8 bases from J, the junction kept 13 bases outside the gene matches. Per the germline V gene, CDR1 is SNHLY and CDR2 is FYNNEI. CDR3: CASSFSGQERSGYTF. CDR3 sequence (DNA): TGTGCCAGCAGTTTCTCGGGACAGGAAAGGAGCGGCTACACCTTC.

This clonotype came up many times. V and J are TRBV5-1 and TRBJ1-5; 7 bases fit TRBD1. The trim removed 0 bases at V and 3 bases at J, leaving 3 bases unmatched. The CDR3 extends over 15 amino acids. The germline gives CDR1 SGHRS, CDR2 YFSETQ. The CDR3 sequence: CASSLAGQANQPQHF. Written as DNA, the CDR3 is TGCGCCAGCAGCTTGGCCGGACAGGCCAATCAGCCCCAGCATTTT.

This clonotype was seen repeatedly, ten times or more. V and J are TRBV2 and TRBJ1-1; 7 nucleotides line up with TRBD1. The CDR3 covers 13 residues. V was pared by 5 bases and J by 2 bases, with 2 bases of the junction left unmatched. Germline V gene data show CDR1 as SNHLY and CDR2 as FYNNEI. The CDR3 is CASSRQGNTEAFF. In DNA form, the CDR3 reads TGTGCCAGCAGTAGACAGGGCAACACTGAAGCTTTCTTT.

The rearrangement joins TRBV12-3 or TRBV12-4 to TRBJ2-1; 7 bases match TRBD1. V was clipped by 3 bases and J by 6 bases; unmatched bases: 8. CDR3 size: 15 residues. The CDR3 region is CASSLVTGTINEQFF. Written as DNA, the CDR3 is TGTGCCAGCAGTTTGGTGACAGGGACGATCAATGAGCAGTTCTTC.

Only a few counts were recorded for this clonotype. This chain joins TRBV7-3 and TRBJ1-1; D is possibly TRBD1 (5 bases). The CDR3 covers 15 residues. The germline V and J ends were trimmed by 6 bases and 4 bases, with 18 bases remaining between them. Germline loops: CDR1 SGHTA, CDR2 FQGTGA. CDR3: CASSYTGTGGTEAFF. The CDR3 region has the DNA TGTGCCAGCAGTTATACCGGGACGGGGGGCACTGAAGCTTTCTTT.

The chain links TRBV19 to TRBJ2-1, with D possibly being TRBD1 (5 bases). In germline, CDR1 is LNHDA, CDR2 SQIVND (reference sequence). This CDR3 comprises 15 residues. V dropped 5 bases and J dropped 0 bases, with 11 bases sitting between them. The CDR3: CASSYSGNSYNEQFF. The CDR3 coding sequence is TGTGCCAGTAGTTATTCAGGGAACTCCTACAATGAGCAGTTCTTC.

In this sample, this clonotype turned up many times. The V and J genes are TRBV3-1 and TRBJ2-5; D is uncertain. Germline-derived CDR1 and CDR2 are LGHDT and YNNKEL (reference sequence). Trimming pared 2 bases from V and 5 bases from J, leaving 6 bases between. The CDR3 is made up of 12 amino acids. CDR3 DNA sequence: TGTGCCAGCAGCCAAACCGTCGAGACCCAGTACTTC. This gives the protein CASSQTVETQYF.

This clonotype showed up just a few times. Here the CDR3 reads CASSQVSGRSYEQYF. CDR3 nucleotide sequence: TGCGCCAGCAGCCAAGTAAGCGGGAGGTCCTACGAGCAGTACTTC. This rearrangement joins TRBV4-1 to TRBJ2-7; 9 bases fit TRBD2. The CDR3 is made up of 15 amino acids. Germline lookup yields CDR1 MGHRA and CDR2 YSYEKL. V gave up 1 base and J gave up 1 base; unmatched junction bases: 2.

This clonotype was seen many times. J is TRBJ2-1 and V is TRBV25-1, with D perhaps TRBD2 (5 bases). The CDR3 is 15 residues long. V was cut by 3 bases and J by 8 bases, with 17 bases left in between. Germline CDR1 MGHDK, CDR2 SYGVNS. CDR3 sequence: CASSDSYGGSDEQFF. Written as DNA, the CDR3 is TGTGCCAGCAGTGATTCCTACGGAGGAAGCGATGAGCAGTTCTTC.

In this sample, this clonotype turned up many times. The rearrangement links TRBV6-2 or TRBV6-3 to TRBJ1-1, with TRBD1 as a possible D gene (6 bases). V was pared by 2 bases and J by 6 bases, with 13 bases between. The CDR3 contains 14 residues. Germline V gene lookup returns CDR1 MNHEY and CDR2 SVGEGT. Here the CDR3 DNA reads TGTGCCAGCAGTTACATCGGGGGCGCCTCTGAAGCTTTCTTT. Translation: CASSYIGGASEAFF.

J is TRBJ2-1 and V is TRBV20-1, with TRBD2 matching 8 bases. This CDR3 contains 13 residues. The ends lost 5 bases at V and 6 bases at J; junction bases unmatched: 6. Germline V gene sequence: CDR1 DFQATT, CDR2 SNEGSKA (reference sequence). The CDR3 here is CSALFGRANEQFF. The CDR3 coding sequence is TGCAGTGCTCTCTTCGGGAGGGCCAATGAGCAGTTCTTC.